One T cell receptor (beta chain) is described in this entry. Its specificity is unknown. This specimen belongs to a study of T cell repertoires in cytomegalovirus infection. Overall study: Use of recently identified HLA-C-restricted and well-studied HLA-B-restricted CMV epitopes was part of the study. Evidence of both CMV infection and a matching HLA type came from public TCR beta signatures. Whole-study findings and limits: Cumulative frequency (of public TCR beta family members) identified carriers of CMV plus the relevant HLA. Clonotype analysis showed dominance of the ex vivo response by HLA-C-restricted CMV-specific TCR beta clonotypes.

The J segment lost 2 bases and the V segment lost 7 bases, leaving 6 bases of the junction unmatched. The CDR3 is 14 amino acids. The germline gives CDR1 MNHNY, CDR2 SVGAGI (reference sequence). MiXCR, applied by TCRdb to the reads, yields one record per CDR3 protein. The data hold roughly 920,000 distinct CDR3 sequences, with roughly 31% observed a single time. The specimen was cultured CD8+ T cells from PBMCs, collected from culture after CMV antigen stimulation. V and J are TRBV6-6 and TRBJ1-1; 8 bases are a match to TRBD1. The clonotype comes from a human donor in good health (CMV status not recorded). Some clones in this sample may be carry-over from other donors' samples. The CDR3 protein is CASIWTGSNTEAFF. The CDR3 region has the DNA TGTGCCAGCATCTGGACAGGGAGTAACACTGAAGCTTTCTTT.